The sequence of this T cell receptor (beta chain) was determined in a study of T cells in Graves' hyperthyroidism and ophthalmopathy. Germline V gene lookup returns CDR1 KGHSH and CDR2 LQKENI. The CDR3 spans 18 residues. The V and J ends lost 0 bases and 6 bases, in that order; junction bases with no gene match: 13. Diagnosis rested on symptoms, serum thyroxine and TRAb, thyroid ultrasound, and orbital computed tomography. TCR beta CDR3 regions were amplified from RNA transcripts. The HTBI primer set was used in a first-round RT-PCR of the TCR CDR3. TCRdb re-called the multiplex PCR reads with MiXCR, one entry per CDR3 protein. The sample holds fewer than 500,000 distinct CDR3 sequences, over 12% seen once.

The chain couples TRBV18 to TRBJ2-5; 10 positions match TRBD2. This clonotype originated in a man aged 18 to 30 with Graves' ophthalmopathy. Material for sequencing was blood. CDR3 sequence reads: CASSPPSLLAGIGKTQYF. The CDR3 coding sequence is TGTGCCAGCTCACCACCGTCACTACTAGCGGGGATTGGGAAGACCCAGTACTTC.